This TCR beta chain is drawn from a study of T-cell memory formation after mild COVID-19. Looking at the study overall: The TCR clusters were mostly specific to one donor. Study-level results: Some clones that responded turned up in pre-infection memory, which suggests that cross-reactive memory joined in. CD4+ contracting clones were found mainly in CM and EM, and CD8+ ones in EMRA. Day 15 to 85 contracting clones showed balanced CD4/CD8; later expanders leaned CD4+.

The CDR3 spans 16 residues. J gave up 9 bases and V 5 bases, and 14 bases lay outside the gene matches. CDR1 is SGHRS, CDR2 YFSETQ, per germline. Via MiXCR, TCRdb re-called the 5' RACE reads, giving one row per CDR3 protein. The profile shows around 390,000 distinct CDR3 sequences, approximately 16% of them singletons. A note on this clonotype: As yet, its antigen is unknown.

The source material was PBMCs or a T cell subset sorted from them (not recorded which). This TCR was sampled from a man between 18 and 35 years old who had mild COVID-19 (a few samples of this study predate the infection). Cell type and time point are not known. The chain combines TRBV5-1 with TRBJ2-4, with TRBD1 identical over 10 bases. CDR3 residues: CASSPRVAGQGSIQYF. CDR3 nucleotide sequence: TGCGCCAGCAGTCCCCGGGTGGCGGGACAGGGGAGCATTCAGTACTTC.